This is a list of T cell receptor beta chains from one sample in a study of control samples from healthy donors and cancer patients. Clones were read by immunoSEQ multiplex PCR, and TCRdb kept only the in-frame ones, dropping some. Of fewer than 85,000 clones in the sample, around 89% were seen once. Specimen: blood. The receptor set was obtained from a man aged 45-65 years in good health. CDR3s include the opening cysteine and the closing phenylalanine or tryptophan. The D gene is left open where the match is weak. Not all rows give a size; the values are once, few, many and, for expanded clones, a class.

j_call | v_call | clone_size | cdr3_length | d_call | cdr3_nt | cdr3_aa
TRBJ1-1 | TRBV2 | - | 13 | - | TGTGCCAGCAAGAAGGAGATCGGCACTGAAGCTTTCTTT | CASKKEIGTEAFF
TRBJ1-5 | TRBV10-1 | - | 15 | - | TGCGCCAGCACAGGACCCCCCGCCAGCAATCAGCCCCAGCATTTT | CASTGPPASNQPQHF
TRBJ2-1 | TRBV7-9 | - | 19 | TRBD2 | TGTGCCAGCAGCTTGAAGGGACTAGCGGGGGGGAGCTCCTACAATGAGCAGTTCTTC | CASSLKGLAGGSSYNEQFF
TRBJ2-2 | TRBV4-1 | few | 15 | - | TGCGCCAGCGAAGACTGGGTCTCGAACACCGGGGAGCTGTTTTTT | CASEDWVSNTGELFF
TRBJ1-1 | TRBV27 | - | 14 | - | TGTGCCAGCACCCAAGACTACAGGGCCCCTGAAGCTTTCTTT | CASTQDYRAPEAFF
TRBJ2-1 | TRBV4-2 | - | 17 | TRBD2 | TGTGCCAGCAGCCGAGGGACTAGCGGGCGAAACTACAATGAGCAGTTCTTC | CASSRGTSGRNYNEQFF
TRBJ2-2 | TRBV27 | - | 14 | - | TGTGCCAGCAGTGGCTGGGACGTCACCGGGGAGCTGTTTTTT | CASSGWDVTGELFF
TRBJ1-6 | TRBV7-8 | once | 14 | - | TGTGCCAGCAGCTTAGAGGGTTTGAATTCACCCCTCCACTTT | CASSLEGLNSPLHF
TRBJ2-2 | TRBV5-6 | once | 16 | - | TGTGCCAGCAGAGATACAGGTAGCCCGAACACCGGGGAGCTGTTTTTT | CASRDTGSPNTGELFF
TRBJ1-5 | TRBV7-9 | - | 14 | - | TGTGCCAGCAGCATAGGGTTACCGGGCCAGCCCCAGCATTTT | CASSIGLPGQPQHF
TRBJ2-6 | TRBV27 | - | 18 | - | TGTGCCAGCAGTCTTACAGGGAACGGGTGGTCCGGGGCCAACGTCCTGACTTTC | CASSLTGNGWSGANVLTF
TRBJ2-1 | TRBV5-4 | - | 14 | - | TGTGCCAGCAGCCCCCGGACTCTCTACAATGAGCAGTTCTTC | CASSPRTLYNEQFF
TRBJ1-1 | TRBV4-1 | - | 14 | - | TGCGCCAGCAGCAGGACCTCAGGGAACACTGAAGCTTTCTTT | CASSRTSGNTEAFF
TRBJ2-7 | TRBV3-1/TRBV3-2 | - | 14 | - | TGTGCCAGCAGCCAAGGGGGGGGGCCATACGAGCAGTACTTC | CASSQGGGPYEQYF